The clone carrying this TCR beta chain was seen once. This sample was included in a study of blood T cell repertoires in COVID-19. Study context: COVID-19 samples collected from the United States, Italy and Spain covered acute and convalescent phases. Nucleic acid was either cDNA or gDNA, and it came from T cells, B-cell-depleted T cells, or PBMCs.

This CDR3 region has 16 residues. The germline gives CDR1 MDHEN, CDR2 SYDVKM. J lost 5 bases, V lost 3 bases, and 12 bases had no gene match. Original processing notes: Quantification of nucleated cells was approximated via reference gene primer amplification. Assay: immunoSEQ multiplex PCR; the TCRdb copy retains only in-frame clones and omits some. Clone size and the V and J calls come from that table; the DNA yielded D and trimming. Of 20,000 to 30,000 clones detected, around 95% appear once; the ten largest clones hold about 4%. V usage is TRBV28 and J usage is TRBJ2-5; TRBD2 matches at 7 bases. Sequenced sample: peripheral blood. The sequence came from a human donor with active COVID-19. The donor label of this sample is uncertain. CDR3 coding DNA: TGTGCCAGCAGTTTTACCTTAGCGGGTCGACAGGAGACCCAGTACTTC. It yields the protein CASSFTLAGRQETQYF.